This TCR beta chain was captured by sequencing in a study of tumor-infiltrating lymphocytes in glioblastoma multiforme. Three nested ARM-PCR rounds with V-beta and C-beta primers built TCRB libraries. A C-beta primer primed TCRB cDNA from about 500 ng RNA. TCRdb re-derived calls from the multiplex PCR reads in MiXCR, one entry per CDR3 protein. The sample has almost 15,000 distinct CDR3 sequences; roughly 70% are singletons. General study findings and limits: Clone frequencies may be distorted by unequal TCR transcripts per cell.

Germline assignment: CDR1 SGHAT and CDR2 FQNNGV. CDR3 size: 13 residues. The germline V and J ends were trimmed by 1 base and 5 bases, with 8 bases remaining between them. Points on this clonotype: What it binds is not known.

The sequenced sample consisted of brain tumor tissue. The chain carries TRBV11-2 and TRBJ1-1; D remains ambiguous. The clonotype was recovered from a male donor with glioblastoma. The CDR3 spells CASSLGWGTEAFF. CDR3 coding DNA: TGTGCCAGCAGCTTAGGCTGGGGAACTGAAGCTTTCTTT.